This entry describes one TCR beta chain. Its specific antigen is unknown. No clone much larger than this one lies a single base away; base qualities are absent. The CDR3 runs 14 amino acids, cysteine and phenylalanine included. The entry retains the CDR3 DNA only, 42 bases that are in frame from base 1. The germline V gene (reference sequence) gives CDR1 as DFQATT and CDR2 as SNEGSKA. Trimming leaves V shorter by 3 bases and J shorter by 3 bases, with the junction holding 5 bases beyond the gene matches. Donors were 39 systemically healthy Caucasian individuals from Russia aged roughly 6 to 90 years. Each donor gave 8 to 10 milliliters of peripheral blood, drawn into EDTA-treated Vacutainer tubes. Ficoll-Paque density-gradient centrifugation was used to isolate PBMCs, with at least 6.5 million obtained per sample. Total RNA was extracted from PBMCs with Trizol reagent, with at least 6 micrograms obtained per sample. Naive CD45RAhigh/CD27high T cell percentages were measured by flow cytometry on a PBMC aliquot from every donor.

Libraries came from 5' RACE. Sequencing took place on an Illumina HiSeq 2500. A second PCR of roughly 6 to 11 cycles was run with a J-beta primer mix and a sample-barcoded 5' primer. Each TCR beta cDNA molecule received a unique molecular identifier from a template-switch 5' adaptor carrying 12 random nucleotides. Each sample yielded at least 2.5 million CDR3-containing paired-end reads. The Mint cDNA synthesis kit, primed by a TRBC-specific oligonucleotide, was used to synthesize first-strand cDNA from all RNA. Following uracil-DNA glycosylase treatment, all cDNA underwent a first 18-cycle PCR with the universal primers M1SS and BC2_uni_R. In the original analysis: Normalization of each sample was performed by random selection of 1 million high-quality reads, each carrying a distinct molecular identifier. Instead of being binned into consensus sequences, reads with shared molecular identifiers were discarded. MiTCR, with a Q25 quality threshold and the strictest error-elimination algorithm, was used for CDR3 identification, clonotype clustering and error correction. A nonparametric unseen species model with Euler transformation was used to estimate a lower bound on total TCR beta diversity. Using fastp trimming at Q25 and MiXCR clonotype assembly, TCRdb reanalyzed the public sequencing data and kept in-frame beta chains. Rows matching on CDR3 protein sequence are summarized as one entry with the most common DNA and genes. What appears here as the V and J calls and clone size reflects TCRdb's work, not the paper's. A total of hundreds of thousands of distinct CDR3 sequences appear in this sample, 40% to 50% of them only once. The top ten clonotypes cover roughly 18% of the sample.

The sample originates from a study of blood T cells in healthy people across ages (dated by TCRdb to between 2014 and 2017). About the investigation overall: In model experiments, template switching captured about one uniquely barcoded TCR beta cDNA molecule for every two T cells. The study measured age-related changes in TCR beta repertoire diversity using deep sequencing normalized with unique cDNA molecular identifiers. Four age groups were formed from the donors: young (average 16 years), middle-aged (around 41), aged (roughly 58) and long-lived (more than 75). To avoid experimental bias, donors of different ages were spread randomly across the sequencing lanes. Two additional independent replicas of 1 million unique cDNA reads from the same blood draw were analyzed for two donors (one aged 18 to 29 and one aged 80 or older).

General findings and caveats noted by the study authors: Observed TCR beta diversity correlated strongly with the percentage of naive T cells measured by flow cytometry. Donor CMV infection status was unknown, potentially confounding age-related changes in expanded clonotypes. Since profiling was done on bulk unsorted PBMCs, naive and antigen-experienced compartments could not be conclusively compared. Total diversity estimates from one million sequenced T cells were considered lower bounds and underestimates. Compared with the aged group, more naive CD4+ T cells, fewer expanded clones and increased TCR diversity were shown by the long-lived group, suggesting age selection. Observed TCR beta diversity per million T cells fell roughly linearly with age, and a significant reduction was already apparent by age around 40.

Sequencing was done on a sample of blood. The chain is assembled from TRBV20-1 and TRBJ2-1, with 7 bases aligning to TRBD2. The TCR originated in a man between 60 and 70 years old in good health. The CDR3 region: CSASVSGDYNEQFF. The DNA sequence is given as TGCAGTGCTAGTGTCAGCGGGGACTACAATGAGCAGTTCTTC.